The clone carrying this TCR beta chain was detected only a few times. Its antigen is still unknown. The sample originates from a study of vaccination and CD4 T cells after COVID-19. At the level of the study: The convalescents were made up of six males and four females, two of whom were Hispanic. Cells were stimulated with overlapping spike peptide pools from SARS-CoV-2, HCoV-NL63, HCoV-OC43 and HCoV-229E. The study, taken as a whole, reports: Within the convalescent patients, a median roughly 87% of the SARS-CoV-2-reactive clones were ones that appeared only post-vaccination.

At the Johns Hopkins FTIC core, DNA taken from cultured CD4+ T cells was sequenced by way of the Oncomine TCR Beta short-read assay. The genomic DNA was obtained from cultured CD4+ T cells by extraction with the QIAamp micro DNA kit. In TCRdb, the PCR reads were re-called with MiXCR into one record per CDR3 protein. This table has some 7,700 distinct CDR3 sequences, less than 60% appearing once. Treatment in this sample: approximately 10-day PBMC culture with coronavirus spike peptide pools or control peptides (ViraFEST assay). It was before the COVID-19 pandemic (2011-2018) that the unexposed donor's CD4+ T cells were collected. Germline assignment: CDR1 DFQATT and CDR2 SNEGSKA (reference sequence). The CDR3 totals 12 residues. Trimming left V 3 bases short and J 6 bases short, with 11 bases between.

The source material was CD4+ T cells from blood, cultured in vitro. This receptor was identified in a human donor in good health. V and J are TRBV20-1 and TRBJ1-2; D unclear. CDR3 sequence reads: CSASSQPDGYTF. The DNA for the CDR3 is TGCAGTGCTAGTAGTCAGCCAGATGGCTACACCTTC.